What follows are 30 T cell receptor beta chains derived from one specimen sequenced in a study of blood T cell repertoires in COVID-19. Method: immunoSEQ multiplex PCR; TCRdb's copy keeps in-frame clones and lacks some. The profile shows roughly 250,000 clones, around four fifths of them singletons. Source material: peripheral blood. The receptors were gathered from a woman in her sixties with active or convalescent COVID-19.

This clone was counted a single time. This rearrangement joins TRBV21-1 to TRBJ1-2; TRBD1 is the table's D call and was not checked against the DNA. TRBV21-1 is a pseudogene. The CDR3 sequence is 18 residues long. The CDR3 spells CASSKSATGPGENYGYTF. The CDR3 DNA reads TGTGCCAGCAGCAAATCAGCGACAGGGCCCGGGGAGAACTATGGCTACACCTTC.

The CDR3 nucleotides are TGTGCCAGTACCCCCGGGACAGTGATCAATCAGCCCCAGCATTTT. This gives the protein CASTPGTVINQPQHF. The chain has TRBV19 and TRBJ1-5; 7 bases agree with TRBD1. V lost 7 bases, J lost 3 bases, and 9 bases stayed unmatched. CDR1 is LNHDA, CDR2 SQIVND, per germline (reference sequence). The CDR3 length is 15 residues.

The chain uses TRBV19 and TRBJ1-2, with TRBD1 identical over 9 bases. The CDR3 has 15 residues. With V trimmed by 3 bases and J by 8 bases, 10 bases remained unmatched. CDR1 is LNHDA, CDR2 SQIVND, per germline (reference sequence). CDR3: CASSMVSGTGYGYTF. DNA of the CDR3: TGTGCCAGTAGTATGGTGTCGGGGACAGGGTACGGCTACACCTTC.

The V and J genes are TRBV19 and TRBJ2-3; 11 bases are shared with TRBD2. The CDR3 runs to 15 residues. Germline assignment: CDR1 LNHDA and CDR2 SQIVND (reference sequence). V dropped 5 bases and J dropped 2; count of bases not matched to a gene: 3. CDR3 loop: CASSQTSGITDTQYF. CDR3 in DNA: TGTGCCAGTAGTCAGACTAGCGGGATCACAGATACGCAGTATTTT.

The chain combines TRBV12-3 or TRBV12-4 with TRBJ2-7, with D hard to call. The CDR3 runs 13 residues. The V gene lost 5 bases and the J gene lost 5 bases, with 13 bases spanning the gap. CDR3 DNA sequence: TGTGCCAGCAGTCGTGGAGTATCTCACGAGCAGTACGTC. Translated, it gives CASSRGVSHEQYV.

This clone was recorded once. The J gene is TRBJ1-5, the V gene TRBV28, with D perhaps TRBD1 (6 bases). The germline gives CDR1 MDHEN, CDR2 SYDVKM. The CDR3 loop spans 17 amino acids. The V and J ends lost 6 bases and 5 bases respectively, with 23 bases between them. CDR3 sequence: CASSPGGQRAVDQPQHF. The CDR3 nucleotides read TGTGCCAGCAGCCCGGGGGGACAAAGGGCGGTAGATCAGCCCCAGCATTTT.

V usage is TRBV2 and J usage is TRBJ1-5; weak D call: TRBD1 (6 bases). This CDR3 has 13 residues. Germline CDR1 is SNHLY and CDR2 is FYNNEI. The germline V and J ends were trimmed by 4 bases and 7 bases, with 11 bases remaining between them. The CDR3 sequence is CASSGLRGQPQHF. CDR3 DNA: TGTGCCAGCAGTGGGCTTAGGGGGCAGCCCCAGCATTTT.

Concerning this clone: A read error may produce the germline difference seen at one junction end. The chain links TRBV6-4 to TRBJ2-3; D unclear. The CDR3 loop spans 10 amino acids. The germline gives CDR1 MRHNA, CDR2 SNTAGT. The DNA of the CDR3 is TGTGCCAGCAGATCCCTCGCGAGGCATTTT. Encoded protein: CASRSLARHF.

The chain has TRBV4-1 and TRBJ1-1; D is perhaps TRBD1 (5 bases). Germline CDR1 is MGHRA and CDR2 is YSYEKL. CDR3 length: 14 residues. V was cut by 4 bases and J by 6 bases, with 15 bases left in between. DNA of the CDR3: TGCGCCAGCAGCCTTAACGCCAGGGTGGCTGAAGCTTTCTTT. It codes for CASSLNARVAEAFF.

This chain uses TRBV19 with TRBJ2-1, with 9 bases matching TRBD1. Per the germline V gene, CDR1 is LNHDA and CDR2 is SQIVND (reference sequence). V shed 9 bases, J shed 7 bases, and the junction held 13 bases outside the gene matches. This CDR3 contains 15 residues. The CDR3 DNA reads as TGTGCCAGCAGCTCCGGGACAGGGATAGGTAATGAGCAGTTCTTC. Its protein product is CASSSGTGIGNEQFF.

The CDR3: CASNRRGSGEKLFF. The CDR3 coding sequence is TGTGCCAGCAATAGACGGGGAAGCGGTGAAAAACTGTTTTTT. The V call is TRBV6-5, the J call TRBJ1-4; no clear D gene. V was trimmed by 7 bases and J by 7 bases, leaving 16 bases between them. Germline V CDR1 and CDR2: MNHEY, SVGAGI. The CDR3 runs to 14 residues.

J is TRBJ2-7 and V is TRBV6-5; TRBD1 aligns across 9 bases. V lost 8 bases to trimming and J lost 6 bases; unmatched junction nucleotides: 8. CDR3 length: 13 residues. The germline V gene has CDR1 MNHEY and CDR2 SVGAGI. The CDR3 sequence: CASGTGMGLEQYV. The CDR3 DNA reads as TGTGCCAGCGGGACAGGGATGGGGCTCGAGCAGTACGTC.

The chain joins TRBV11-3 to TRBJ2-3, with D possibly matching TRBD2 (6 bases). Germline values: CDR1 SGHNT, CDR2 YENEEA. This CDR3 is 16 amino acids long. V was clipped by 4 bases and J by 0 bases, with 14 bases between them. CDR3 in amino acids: CASSSVWEASTDTQYF. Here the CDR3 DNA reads TGTGCCAGCAGCTCCGTTTGGGAGGCTAGCACAGATACGCAGTATTTT.

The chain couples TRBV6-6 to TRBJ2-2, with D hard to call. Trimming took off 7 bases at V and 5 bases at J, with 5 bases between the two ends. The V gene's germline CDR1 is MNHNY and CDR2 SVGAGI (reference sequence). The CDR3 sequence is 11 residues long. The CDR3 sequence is CASMRTGELFF. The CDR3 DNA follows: TGTGCCAGCATGCGGACCGGGGAGCTGTTTTTT.

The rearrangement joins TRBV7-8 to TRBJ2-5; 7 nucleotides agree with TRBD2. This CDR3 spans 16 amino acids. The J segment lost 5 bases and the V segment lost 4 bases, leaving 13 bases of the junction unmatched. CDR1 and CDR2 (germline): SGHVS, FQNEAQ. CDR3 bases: TGTGCCAGCAGCTCGCTCTACTCCGGGGGAGGGGAGACCCAGTACTTC. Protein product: CASSSLYSGGGETQYF.

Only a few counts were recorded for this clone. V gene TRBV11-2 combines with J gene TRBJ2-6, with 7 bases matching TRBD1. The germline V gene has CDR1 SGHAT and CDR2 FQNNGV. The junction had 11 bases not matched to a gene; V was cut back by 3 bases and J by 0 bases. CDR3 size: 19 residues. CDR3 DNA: TGTGCCAGCAGCTTTGGGGTACAGGGGATAATCTCTGGGGCCAACGTCCTGACTTTC. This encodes CASSFGVQGIISGANVLTF.

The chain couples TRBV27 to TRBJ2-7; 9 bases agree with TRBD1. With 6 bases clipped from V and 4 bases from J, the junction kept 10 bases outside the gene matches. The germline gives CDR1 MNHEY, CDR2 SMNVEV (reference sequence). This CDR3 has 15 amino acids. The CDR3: CASRSSGTGLYEQYV. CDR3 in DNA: TGTGCCAGCAGGTCATCCGGGACAGGGCTGTACGAGCAGTACGTC.

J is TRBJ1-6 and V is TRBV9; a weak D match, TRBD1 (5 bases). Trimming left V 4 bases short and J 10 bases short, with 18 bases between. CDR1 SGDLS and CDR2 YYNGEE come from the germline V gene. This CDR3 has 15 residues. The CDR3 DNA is TGTGCCAGCAGCTCACCCCCCGGGGGAGCCTCACCCCTCCACTTT. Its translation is CASSSPPGGASPLHF.

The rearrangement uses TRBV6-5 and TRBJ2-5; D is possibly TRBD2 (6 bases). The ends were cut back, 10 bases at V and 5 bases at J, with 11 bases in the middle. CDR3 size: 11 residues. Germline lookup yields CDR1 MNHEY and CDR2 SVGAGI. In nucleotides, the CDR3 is TGTGCCACCCTTGGGGGGGAGACCCAGTACTTC. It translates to CATLGGETQYF.

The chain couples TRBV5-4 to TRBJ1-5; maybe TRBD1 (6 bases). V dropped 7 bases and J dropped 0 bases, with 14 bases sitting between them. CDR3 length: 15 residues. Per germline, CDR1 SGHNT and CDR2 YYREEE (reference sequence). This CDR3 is CASGPTGDSNQPQHF. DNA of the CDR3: TGTGCCAGCGGTCCGACAGGTGATAGCAATCAGCCCCAGCATTTT.

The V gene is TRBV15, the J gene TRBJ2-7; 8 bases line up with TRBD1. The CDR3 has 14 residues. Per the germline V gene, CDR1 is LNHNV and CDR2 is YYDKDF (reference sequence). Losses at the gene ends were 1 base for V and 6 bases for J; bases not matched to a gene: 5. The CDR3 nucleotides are TGTGCCACCAGCAGAGTAAGGACAGGGTTCGAGCAGTACTTC. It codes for CATSRVRTGFEQYF.

CDR3 DNA sequence: TGTGCCAGCAGCGTAGTGGCAGGGGGCCTACATACCTACAATGAGCAGTTCTTC. It encodes CASSVVAGGLHTYNEQFF. This chain uses TRBV9 with TRBJ2-1, with 8 bases matching TRBD1. The CDR3 has 18 amino acids. V lost 0 bases and J lost 2; bases outside the gene matches: 10. Germline CDR1 SGDLS, CDR2 YYNGEE. The variable domain in full, with the rest retrieved from reference TRBV9 and TRBJ2-1, is DSGVTQTPKHLITATGQRVTLRCSPRSGDLSVYWYQQSLDQGLQFLIQYYNGEERAKGNILERFSAQQFPDLHSELNLSSLELGDSALYFCASSVVAGGLHTYNEQFFGPGTRLTVL.

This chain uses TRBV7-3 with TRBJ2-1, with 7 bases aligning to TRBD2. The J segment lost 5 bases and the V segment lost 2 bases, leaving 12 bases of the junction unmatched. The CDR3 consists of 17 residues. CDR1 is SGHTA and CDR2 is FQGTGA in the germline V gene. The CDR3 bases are TGTGCCAGCAGCTTACGGTCTGCGGGAGCCCTTGACAATGAGCAGTTCTTC. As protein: CASSLRSAGALDNEQFF.

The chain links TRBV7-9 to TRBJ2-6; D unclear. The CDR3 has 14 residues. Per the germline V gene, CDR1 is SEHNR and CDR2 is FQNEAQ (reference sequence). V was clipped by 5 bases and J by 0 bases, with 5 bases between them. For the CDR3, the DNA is TGTGCCAGCAGCCGCGACTCTGGGGCCAACGTCCTGACTTTC. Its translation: CASSRDSGANVLTF.

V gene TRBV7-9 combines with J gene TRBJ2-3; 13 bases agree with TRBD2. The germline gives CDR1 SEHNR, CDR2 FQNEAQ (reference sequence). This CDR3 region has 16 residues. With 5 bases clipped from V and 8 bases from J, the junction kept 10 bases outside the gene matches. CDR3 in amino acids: CASSPPGLAGEGTQYF. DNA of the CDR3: TGTGCCAGCAGCCCCCCCGGACTAGCGGGAGAGGGTACGCAGTATTTT.

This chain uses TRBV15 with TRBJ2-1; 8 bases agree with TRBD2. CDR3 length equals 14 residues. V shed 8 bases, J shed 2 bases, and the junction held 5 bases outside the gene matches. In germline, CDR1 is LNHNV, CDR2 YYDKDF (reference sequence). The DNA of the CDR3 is TGTGCCACCGCGGGGGGCCCCCCCTACAATGAGCAGTTCTTC. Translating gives CATAGGPPYNEQFF.

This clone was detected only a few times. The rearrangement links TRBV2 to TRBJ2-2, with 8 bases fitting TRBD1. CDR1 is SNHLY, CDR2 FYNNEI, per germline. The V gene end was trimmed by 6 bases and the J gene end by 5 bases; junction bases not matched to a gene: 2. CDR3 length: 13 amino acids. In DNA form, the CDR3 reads TGTGCCAGCAGGAGACAGGGGACCGGGGAGCTGTTTTTT. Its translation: CASRRQGTGELFF.

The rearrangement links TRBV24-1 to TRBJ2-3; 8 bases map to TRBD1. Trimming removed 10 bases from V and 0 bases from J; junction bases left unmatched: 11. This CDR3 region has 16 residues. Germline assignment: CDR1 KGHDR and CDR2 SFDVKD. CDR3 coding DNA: TGTGCCACGGAGGGCTCGACAGGGGTTAGCACAGATACGCAGTATTTT. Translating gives CATEGSTGVSTDTQYF.

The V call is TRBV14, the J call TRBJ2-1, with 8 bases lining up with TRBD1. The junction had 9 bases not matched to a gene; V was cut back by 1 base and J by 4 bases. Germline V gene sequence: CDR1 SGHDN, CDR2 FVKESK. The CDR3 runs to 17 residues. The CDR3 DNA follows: TGTGCCAGCAGCCAAGTTCGGGACAGGATTATTTACAATGAGCAGTTCTTC. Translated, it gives CASSQVRDRIIYNEQFF.

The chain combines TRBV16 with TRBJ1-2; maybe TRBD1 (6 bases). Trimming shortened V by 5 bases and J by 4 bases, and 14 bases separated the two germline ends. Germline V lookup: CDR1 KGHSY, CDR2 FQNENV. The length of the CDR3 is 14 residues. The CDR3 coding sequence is TGTGCCAGCAGCGTGCATGCAGGGGTCTATGGCTACACCTTC. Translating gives CASSVHAGVYGYTF.